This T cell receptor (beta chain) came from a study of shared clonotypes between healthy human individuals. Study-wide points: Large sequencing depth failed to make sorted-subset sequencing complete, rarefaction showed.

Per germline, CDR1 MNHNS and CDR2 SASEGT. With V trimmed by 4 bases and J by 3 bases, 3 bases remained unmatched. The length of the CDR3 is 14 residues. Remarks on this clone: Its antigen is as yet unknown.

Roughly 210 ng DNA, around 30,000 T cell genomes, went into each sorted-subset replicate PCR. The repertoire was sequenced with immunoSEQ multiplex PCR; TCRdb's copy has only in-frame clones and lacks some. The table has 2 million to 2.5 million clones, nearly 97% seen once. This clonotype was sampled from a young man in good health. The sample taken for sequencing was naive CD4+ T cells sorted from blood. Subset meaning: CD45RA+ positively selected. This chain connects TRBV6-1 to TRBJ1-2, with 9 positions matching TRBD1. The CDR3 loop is CASSGDRDYYGYTF. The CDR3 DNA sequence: TGTGCCAGCAGTGGGGACAGGGACTACTATGGCTACACCTTC.